This T cell receptor (beta chain) is from a study of T cell responses to AZD1222 COVID-19 vaccine. The repertoire was sequenced with immunoSEQ multiplex PCR; TCRdb's copy has only in-frame clones and lacks some. The profile shows 55,000 to 85,000 clones, around 84% of them singletons. General observations from the study: Nearly half of spike-specific TCRs reportedly target variant regions that are unmutated in the B.1.351 and B.1.1.7 variants. Among those given AZD1222, only 6 or 7 were seropositive at baseline. Once two AZD1222 doses were given, Spike-specific TCR breadth and depth went up.

This CDR3 spans 13 amino acids. Germline V gene sequence: CDR1 SGHAT, CDR2 FQNNGV. V trimming: 3 bases; J trimming: 5 bases; junction bases outside the gene matches: 3. In regard to this clone: Its antigen remains unknown. Other nucleotide sequences in the sample specify the same CDR3.

Sequenced here: peripheral blood, sampled on day 0 of AZD1222 vaccination. The V call is TRBV11-2, the J call TRBJ1-1, with 7 positions matching TRBD1. The sequence derives from an adult in good health. The CDR3 protein is CASSLDRNTEAFF. The DNA for the CDR3 is TGTGCCAGCAGCTTGGACAGGAATACTGAAGCTTTCTTT.